The sequence of this TCR beta chain was determined in a study of T cells generated in artificial thymic organoids (TCRdb year 2017). Study-wide context: The study compared TCR alpha and beta CDR3 repertoires of CD8 single positive T cells derived from in vitro artificial thymic organoids with the repertoires of thymic and peripheral blood naive CD8 T cells. The displayed repertoire sequencing data were described as being representative of three independent experiments. General study outcomes and caveats: No skewed Valpha or Vbeta usage appeared in organoid-derived T cells, arguing against dominance of unconventional lineages or clonal expansions. Physiological TCR clonotype diversity, comparable to that of thymic and blood naive CD8 T cells, was observed in organoid-derived CD8 single positive T cells.

TCRalpha and TCRbeta libraries were amplified separately by semi-nested PCR with Advantage 2 and reverse primers in the TRAC or TRBC constant regions. The amount of total RNA used for first-strand cDNA synthesis ranged from roughly 3.5 to 500 ng. TCR cDNA libraries were made by 5'-RACE with the SMARTer PCR cDNA Synthesis kit, using a poly-dT primer for first-strand synthesis. The semi-nested reverse primers in the constant regions carried 5-nucleotide sample-specific barcodes, and the PCR products were cleaned up with the Zymo DNA Clean and Concentrator-5 kit. Up to ten barcoded samples were pooled, ligated to Illumina adaptors and sequenced as 2 x 150 bp paired-end reads on an Illumina MiSeq. The original pipeline was this. After demultiplexing, reads were aligned with BLAT to a custom library containing all human TRAV, TRAJ, TRBV, TRBD and TRBJ combinations from IMGT. The best BLAT hits were picked using pslCDnaFilter (-maxAligns=1, -ignoreIntrons), and custom Perl scripts were used to calculate clonotype frequencies. Through fastp at Q25 and MiXCR, TCRdb rebuilt clones from the public reads, retaining in-frame beta chains. Rows merge per CDR3 protein into single entries with the most common DNA and genes. The V and J calls follow TCRdb's processing rather than the paper's. Within this sample are approximately 7,700 distinct CDR3 sequences, with roughly a quarter of them counted one time only. Approximately 3.3% of the sample belongs to the ten largest clones.

Trimming costs V 4 bases and J 3 bases, and their ends lie 10 bases apart. Counted from cysteine to phenylalanine, this CDR3 has 13 amino acids. Only the CDR3 DNA stays, 39 bases, in frame from base 1. The germline V gene (reference sequence) gives CDR1 as LGHDT and CDR2 as YNNKEL. In its sample, this clonotype comes out as medium-sized (0.01 to 0.1%). Its antigen is still unknown. It has no much larger one-base neighbor in the sample; base qualities were not kept. Artificial thymic organoids were generated by aggregating human HSPCs with MS5 murine stromal cells transduced with human DLL1, and the organoids were cultured at an air-liquid interface. FACS-purified CD34+CD3- hematopoietic stem and progenitor cells depleted of residual T cells were used to seed the organoids. Serum-free RB27 medium, consisting of RPMI 1640 supplemented with B27, FLT3L, IL-7 and ascorbic acid, was used for organoid culture. Before RNA extraction, CD3+TCRalphabeta+CD8 single positive T cells from organoids and thymus were sorted by FACS. For each sample, total RNA was purified from approximately 40,000 to 200,000 sorted cells using the RNeasy Micro kit, and RNA quality was assessed on an Agilent RNA 6000 Nano chip.

Sequencing was carried out using naive CD8+ T cells grown in artificial thymic organoids from cord blood stem and progenitor cells. The meaning of the sample's cell subset or site label: CD3+TCRalphabeta+CD8SP T cells; for blood, CD45RO-CCR7+ naive CD8+ T cells. The origin of this receptor is a human donor who gave cord blood stem cells for thymic organoid culture, a cardiac surgery patient who gave postnatal thymus, or a blood donor (not recorded which). The chain links TRBV3-1 with TRBJ2-7; a tentative D match to TRBD1 spans 6 bases. In nucleotides, the sequence is TGTGCCAGCAGCCGCTTGACAGGCTACGAGCAGTACTTC. This codes for CASSRLTGYEQYF.